This is a list of T cell receptor beta chains from one sample in a study of blood T cell repertoires in COVID-19. Generated by immunoSEQ multiplex PCR, the TCRdb table keeps only in-frame clones and is missing some. This table holds about 160,000 clones, about 93% found once. The specimen was peripheral blood. Receptors were obtained from a woman in her fifties or sixties with acute or convalescent COVID-19. CDR3s include the opening cysteine and the closing phenylalanine or tryptophan. A D gene is named only where the DNA matches it firmly. Only part of the rows carry a size: once, few, many, or a class if the clone is expanded.

abundance	v_gene	d_gene	j_gene	CDR3nt	CDR3aa
-	TRBV28	TRBD1	TRBJ2-7	TGTGCCAGCAGCCAGCCCTCGGGACAGATTTACGAGCAGTACTTC	CASSQPSGQIYEQYF
few	TRBV7-2	TRBD2	TRBJ2-4	TGTGCCAGCAGCTCCCCCCAAGCGGGGGTCAAAAACATTCAGTACTTC	CASSSPQAGVKNIQYF
once	TRBV10-3	TRBD1	TRBJ2-2	TGTGCCATCAGAGGACAGGTTACCGGGGAGCTGTTTTTT	CAIRGQVTGELFF
-	TRBV18	TRBD1	TRBJ1-1	TGTGCCAGCTCACCACAAACAGGGGTGAACACTGAAGCTTTCTTT	CASSPQTGVNTEAFF
-	TRBV5-4	-	TRBJ2-2	TGTGCCAGCAGCTTGGTAGAAGACACCGGGGAGCTGTTTTTT	CASSLVEDTGELFF
-	TRBV6-1	-	TRBJ1-5	TGTGCCAGCAGTGAAAGCGGGGGGGACCAGCCCCAGCATTTT	CASSESGGDQPQHF
-	TRBV2	TRBD1	TRBJ1-1	TGTGCCAGCAGTGGACAGGGGAACACTGAAGCTTTCTTT	CASSGQGNTEAFF
-	TRBV7-8	TRBD1	TRBJ2-2	TGTGCCAGCAGCGTTATGCCGGGACAGAAGAACACCGGGGAGCTGTTTTTT	CASSVMPGQKNTGELFF
-	TRBV6-1	-	TRBJ2-5	TGTGCCAGCAGTGACCGGGAGACCCAGTACTTC	CASSDRETQYF
few	TRBV28	-	TRBJ1-1	TGTGCCAGCAGTTTGGTGGCTTTTTGGAACACTGAAGCTTTCTTT	CASSLVAFWNTEAFF
once	TRBV2	-	TRBJ2-2	TGTGCCAGCAGTCAGCTAGGACAAAGGAGGAACACCGGGGAGCTGTTTTTT	CASSQLGQRRNTGELFF
-	TRBV7-2	TRBD2	TRBJ2-1	TGTGCCAGCAGCTTGACTAGCGACCTCAATGAGCAGTTCTTC	CASSLTSDLNEQFF
-	TRBV4-3	TRBD2	TRBJ2-1	TGCGCCAGCAGCCAAGACACTAGCGGTTACAATGAGCAGTTCTTC	CASSQDTSGYNEQFF
-	TRBV7-8	TRBD1	TRBJ2-1	TGTGCCAGCAGCTTATGGGGACAGAGCTCCTACAATGAGCAGTTCTTC	CASSLWGQSSYNEQFF
-	TRBV5-6	-	TRBJ2-5	TGTGCCAGCAGCCTACAGGGCCAAGAGACCCAGTACTTC	CASSLQGQETQYF
few	TRBV18	TRBD1	TRBJ2-2	TGTGCCAGCTCACTGCCCGGGACAGGCTTTATTACGACCGGGGAGCTGTTTTTT	CASSLPGTGFITTGELFF
-	TRBV6-5	TRBD1	TRBJ2-5	TGTGCCAGCAGTTACTCTCGACAGGGGGCCCAAGAGACCCAGTACTTC	CASSYSRQGAQETQYF
once	TRBV9	-	TRBJ2-5	TGTGCCAGCAGCGTAGGGCAGAGGGAGACCCAGTACTTC	CASSVGQRETQYF
-	TRBV18	TRBD2	TRBJ2-1	TGTGCCAGCTCACCAAAACTAGCGGGAGAGAATGAGCAGTTCTTC	CASSPKLAGENEQFF
-	TRBV11-2	TRBD1	TRBJ1-4	TGTGCCAGCAGCCCACGGACAGGGTTTGGCGAAAAACTGTTTTTT	CASSPRTGFGEKLFF
-	TRBV7-2	TRBD2	TRBJ2-1	TGTGCCAGCAGCTTGGGGGGGACTTTAACGGGCGGTGAGCAGTTCTTC	CASSLGGTLTGGEQFF
-	TRBV18	-	TRBJ1-1	TGTGCCAGCTCACCTCGACAAGGGGTAGCATGGAACACTGAAGCTTTCTTT	CASSPRQGVAWNTEAFF
-	TRBV11-2	TRBD1	TRBJ2-7	TGTGCCAGCAGCCACGACAGGGGGCGCTTCTACGAGCAGTACTTC	CASSHDRGRFYEQYF
few	TRBV10-1	-	TRBJ2-7	TGCGCCAGCAGTGATCACTCTTACGAGCAGTACTTC	CASSDHSYEQYF
-	TRBV7-9	-	TRBJ1-1	TGTGCCAGCAGCTCTCAGTGGGCCGCGGGAATGAACACTGAAGCTTTCTTT	CASSSQWAAGMNTEAFF
-	TRBV5-4	-	TRBJ1-1	TGTGCCAGCAGCACAGGGACGGCGAACACTGAAGCTTTCTTT	CASSTGTANTEAFF
few	TRBV7-2	-	TRBJ2-3	TGTGCCAGCTCCCTGCAGGGGCTCGGCACAGATACGCAGTATTTT	CASSLQGLGTDTQYF
-	TRBV4-2	-	TRBJ1-2	TGTGCCAGCAGCCAAGATTGGAGCAACGGGGGCTATGGCTACACCTTC	CASSQDWSNGGYGYTF
-	TRBV2	TRBD1	TRBJ1-3	TGTGCCAGCAGTGAAGTCCGAAGGGGGCGAGAGGGAAACACCATATATTTT	CASSEVRRGREGNTIYF
-	TRBV28	-	TRBJ2-1	TGTGCCAGCAGTCCCCGGGGGAGGGGGTCCTACAATGAGCAGTTCTTC	CASSPRGRGSYNEQFF
-	TRBV18	-	TRBJ1-1	TGTGCCAGCTCACCTGGGCAGAGGAACACTGAAGCTTTCTTT	CASSPGQRNTEAFF
-	TRBV24-1	-	TRBJ1-5	TGTGCCACCAGTTCATCCCCGGCAGGGAATCAGCCCCAGCATTTT	CATSSSPAGNQPQHF
-	TRBV27	TRBD1	TRBJ1-5	TGTGCCAGCAGCACAGGGGGCCTTCAGCCCCAGCATTTT	CASSTGGLQPQHF
-	TRBV12-3/TRBV12-4	-	TRBJ2-1	TGTGCCAGCAACCGGAGGGGAAATGAGCAGTTCTTC	CASNRRGNEQFF
few	TRBV1	-	TRBJ2-1	TGCACCAGCAGCCAAGATCCGGGCGGGAGTGGGGACAATGAGCAGTTCTTC	CTSSQDPGGSGDNEQFF
-	TRBV5-4	-	TRBJ2-6	TGTGCCAGCAGCTTGAACAGGGTAGGCCGACCTGACTCTGGGGCCAACGTCCTGACTTTC	CASSLNRVGRPDSGANVLTF
-	TRBV14	-	TRBJ2-7	TGTGCCAGCAGCGTGACAGACTACGAGCAGTACTTC	CASSVTDYEQYF
-	TRBV27	-	TRBJ2-5	TGTGCCAGCAGTTTCTCCAGCGGACCTCGGAAAGAGACCCAGTACTTC	CASSFSSGPRKETQYF
-	TRBV3-1/TRBV3-2	-	TRBJ1-5	TGTGCCAGCAGCCAAGATTCAGGGTTCAATCAGCCCCAGCATTTT	CASSQDSGFNQPQHF
once	TRBV30	TRBD2	TRBJ2-3	TGTGCCTGGACTCCTCTAGGGCTGGCTAGCGGGGTTACGCAGTATTTT	CAWTPLGLASGVTQYF
-	TRBV18	TRBD2	TRBJ2-3	TGTGCCAGCTCCTCCTGGACTAGCGGGGGAGGAGATACGCAGTATTTT	CASSSWTSGGGDTQYF
-	TRBV18	-	TRBJ2-7	TGTGCCAGCTCACCTGACAGATCTCTCGAGCAGTACTTC	CASSPDRSLEQYF
-	TRBV7-3	-	TRBJ2-3	TGTGCCAGCAGCTCCAGTGGCGGGGTCACAGATACGCAGTATTTT	CASSSSGGVTDTQYF
-	TRBV28	-	TRBJ1-5	TGTGCCAGCAGTTTTTTACAGGATTCGAATCAGCCCCAGCATTTT	CASSFLQDSNQPQHF